This T cell receptor beta chain was sequenced in a study of blood T cell repertoires in COVID-19. Study information: The United States, Italy and Spain provided the acute and convalescent COVID-19 samples. Sources were T cells, B-cell-depleted T cells, or PBMCs; the material itself was cDNA or gDNA.

Authors' methods: For nucleated cells, counts were estimated from reference gene primer amplification. TCRdb keeps only in-frame clones here, not all; method: immunoSEQ multiplex PCR. The V and J calls and clone size were taken over from that table, and D and trimming were inferred from the DNA. Of 470,000 or so clones detected, 80% to 90% appear once; the ten largest clones hold approximately 3.4%. The TCR sequence derives from a human donor in a cohort sampled during active COVID-19. Input material: peripheral blood.

The CDR3 DNA is TGTGCCAGCAGACTCCAAGAGACCCAGTACTTC. It encodes CASRLQETQYF. V is TRBV12-3 or TRBV12-4 and J is TRBJ2-5; D is uncertain. CDR3 size: 11 residues. V lost 6 bases and J 1 base, leaving 3 bases between the germline ends.